This TCR beta chain was profiled in a study of shared clonotypes between healthy human individuals. Turning to the study itself: Those who served as donors were a couple of women and a few men between the ages of 18 and 49.

The CDR3 is 16 residues long. CDR1 is SGHTA, CDR2 FQGNSA, per germline. Deletions cut 0 bases from V and 1 base from J, with 11 bases between. Repertoires were generated with immunoSEQ multiplex PCR, while TCRdb's copy carries only in-frame clones and drops some. The sample includes over a million clones, approximately 98.5% of them seen just once. This clonotype was sampled from a man younger than 45 in good health. The material sequenced was naive CD4+ T cells sorted from blood. Documented subset: CD45RA+ positively selected. V and J are TRBV7-2 and TRBJ2-3; the D is unclear. CDR3 nucleotides: TGTGCCAGCAGCTTAGCGCCCCAGCGTCGCACAGATACGCAGTATTTT. Its translation is CASSLAPQRRTDTQYF. Supplemented by reference TRBV7-2 and TRBJ2-3, the full variable domain reads GAGVSQSPSNKVTEKGKDVELRCDPISGHTALYWYRQSLGQGLEFLIYFQGNSAPDKSGLPSDRFSAERTGGSVSTLTIQRTQQEDSAVYLCASSLAPQRRTDTQYFGPGTRLTVL.